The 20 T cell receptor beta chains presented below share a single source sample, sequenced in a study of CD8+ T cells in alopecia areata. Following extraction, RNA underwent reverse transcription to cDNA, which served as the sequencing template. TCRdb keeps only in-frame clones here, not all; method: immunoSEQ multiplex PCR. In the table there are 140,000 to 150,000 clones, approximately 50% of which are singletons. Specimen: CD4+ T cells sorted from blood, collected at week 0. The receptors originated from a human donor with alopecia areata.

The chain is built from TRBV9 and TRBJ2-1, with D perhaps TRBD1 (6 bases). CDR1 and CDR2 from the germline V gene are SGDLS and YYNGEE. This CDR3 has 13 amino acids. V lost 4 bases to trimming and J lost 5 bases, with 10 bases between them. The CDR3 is CASSQGINNEQFF. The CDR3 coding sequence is TGTGCCAGCAGCCAGGGGATTAACAATGAGCAGTTCTTC.

The CDR3 coding sequence is TGTGCCAGCAGCTTTTTAGATACGCAGTATTTT. This translates into CASSFLDTQYF. V usage is TRBV7-8 and J usage is TRBJ2-3; no clear D. This CDR3 contains 11 residues. Germline values: CDR1 SGHVS, CDR2 FQNEAQ. V dropped 3 bases and J dropped 5 bases, with 3 bases sitting between them.

The CDR3 coding sequence is TGCAGCGTCGTACTAACCTACGAGCAGTACTTC. Encoded protein: CSVVLTYEQYF. This chain joins TRBV29-1 and TRBJ2-7, with D hard to call. This CDR3 has 11 amino acids. Per the germline V gene, CDR1 is SQVTM and CDR2 is ANQGSEA. The germline V and J ends were trimmed by 6 bases and 2 bases, with 8 bases remaining between them.

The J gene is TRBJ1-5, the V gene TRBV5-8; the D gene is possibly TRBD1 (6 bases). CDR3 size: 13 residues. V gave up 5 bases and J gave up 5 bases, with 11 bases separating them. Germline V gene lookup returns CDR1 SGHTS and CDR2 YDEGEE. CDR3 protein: CASSWDTDQPQHF. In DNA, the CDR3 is TGTGCCAGCAGTTGGGACACAGATCAGCCCCAGCATTTT.

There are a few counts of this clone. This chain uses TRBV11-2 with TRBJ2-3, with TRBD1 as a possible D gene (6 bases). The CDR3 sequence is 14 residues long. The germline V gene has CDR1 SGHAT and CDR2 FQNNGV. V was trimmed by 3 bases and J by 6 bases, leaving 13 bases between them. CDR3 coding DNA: TGTGCCAGCAGCTTCCGCAGGGGTGCGGATACGCAGTATTTT. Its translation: CASSFRRGADTQYF.

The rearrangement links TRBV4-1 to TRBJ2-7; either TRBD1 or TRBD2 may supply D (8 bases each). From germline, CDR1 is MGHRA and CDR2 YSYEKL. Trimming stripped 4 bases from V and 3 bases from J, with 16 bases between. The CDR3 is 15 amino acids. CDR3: CASSPTGAGGYEQYF. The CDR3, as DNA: TGCGCCAGCAGCCCGACAGGGGCGGGGGGCTACGAGCAGTACTTC.

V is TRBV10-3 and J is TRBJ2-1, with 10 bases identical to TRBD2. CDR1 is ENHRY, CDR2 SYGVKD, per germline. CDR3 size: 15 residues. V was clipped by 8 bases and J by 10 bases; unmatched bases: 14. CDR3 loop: CAIRLQREGRSEQFF. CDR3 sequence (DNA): TGTGCCATCCGTTTGCAGCGGGAGGGCCGGTCCGAGCAGTTCTTC.

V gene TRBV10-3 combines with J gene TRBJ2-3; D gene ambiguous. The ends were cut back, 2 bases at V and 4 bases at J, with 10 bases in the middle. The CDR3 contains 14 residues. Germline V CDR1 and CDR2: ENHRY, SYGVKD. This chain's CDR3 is CAISERQTADTQYF. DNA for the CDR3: TGTGCCATCAGTGAGAGGCAGACGGCAGATACGCAGTATTTT.

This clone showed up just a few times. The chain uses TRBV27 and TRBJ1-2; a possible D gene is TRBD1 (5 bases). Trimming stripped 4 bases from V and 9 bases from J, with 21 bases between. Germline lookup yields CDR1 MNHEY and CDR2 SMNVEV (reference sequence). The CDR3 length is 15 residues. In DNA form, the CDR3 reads TGTGCCAGCAGTTCGGGGACGGAACCCCTATGGAGCTACACCTTC. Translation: CASSSGTEPLWSYTF.

In DNA, the CDR3 is TGTGCCAGCAGCGGAACAGGGGGCCCCTATGGCTACACCTTC. Protein product: CASSGTGGPYGYTF. The chain combines TRBV11-1 with TRBJ1-2; 9 bases are shared with TRBD1. Trimming at V came to 5 bases and at J to 4 bases, leaving 5 bases not matched to a gene. Germline values: CDR1 SGHAT, CDR2 FQDESV (reference sequence). The length of the CDR3 is 14 residues.

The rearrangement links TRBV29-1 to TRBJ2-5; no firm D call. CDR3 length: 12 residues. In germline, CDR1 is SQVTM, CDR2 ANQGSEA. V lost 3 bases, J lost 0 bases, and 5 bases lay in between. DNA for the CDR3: TGCAGCGTTGACCAGTACCAAGAGACCCAGTACTTC. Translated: CSVDQYQETQYF. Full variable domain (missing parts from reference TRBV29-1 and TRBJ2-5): SAVISQKPSRDICQRGTSLTIQCQVDSQVTMMFWYRQQPGQSLTLIATANQGSEATYESGFVIDKFPISRPNLTFSTLTVSNMSPEDSSIYLCSVDQYQETQYFGPGTRLLVL.

The DNA of the CDR3 is TGTGCCAGCAGTTTAACGGGGGGCAACACTGAAGCTTTCTTT. This translates into CASSLTGGNTEAFF. The gene calls are TRBV2 and TRBJ1-1; tentatively, D is TRBD1 (6 bases). V dropped 5 bases and J dropped 2 bases, with 12 bases sitting between them. This CDR3 region has 14 residues. Germline V CDR1 and CDR2: SNHLY, FYNNEI.

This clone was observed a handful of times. Here the CDR3 reads CASSVGLGQGSAFF. CDR3 nucleotide sequence: TGTGCCAGCAGTGTTGGTTTGGGACAGGGTTCAGCTTTCTTT. This sequence joins TRBV2 and TRBJ1-1, with 9 bases lining up with TRBD1. The CDR3 has 14 amino acids. Germline V gives CDR1 SNHLY, CDR2 FYNNEI. With 4 bases clipped from V and 10 bases from J, the junction kept 10 bases outside the gene matches.

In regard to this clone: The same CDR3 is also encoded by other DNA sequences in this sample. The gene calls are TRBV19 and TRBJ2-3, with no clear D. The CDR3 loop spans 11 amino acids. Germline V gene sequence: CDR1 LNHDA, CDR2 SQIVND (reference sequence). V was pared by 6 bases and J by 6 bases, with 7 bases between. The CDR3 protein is CASRVGDTQYF. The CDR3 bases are TGTGCCAGTAGGGTAGGGGATACGCAGTATTTT.

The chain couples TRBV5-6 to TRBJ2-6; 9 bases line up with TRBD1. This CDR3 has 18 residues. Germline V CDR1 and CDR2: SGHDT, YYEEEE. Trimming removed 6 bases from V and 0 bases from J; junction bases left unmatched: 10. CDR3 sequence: CASTNRDRVPSGANVLTF. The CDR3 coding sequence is TGTGCCAGCACCAACCGGGACAGGGTACCCTCTGGGGCCAACGTCCTGACTTTC.

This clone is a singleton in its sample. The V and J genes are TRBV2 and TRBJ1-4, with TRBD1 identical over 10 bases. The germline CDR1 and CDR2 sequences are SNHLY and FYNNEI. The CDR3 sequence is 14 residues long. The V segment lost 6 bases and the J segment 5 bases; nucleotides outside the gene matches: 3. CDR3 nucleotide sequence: TGTGCCAGCAGCAGGACAGGGGGGAATGAAAAACTGTTTTTT. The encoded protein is CASSRTGGNEKLFF.

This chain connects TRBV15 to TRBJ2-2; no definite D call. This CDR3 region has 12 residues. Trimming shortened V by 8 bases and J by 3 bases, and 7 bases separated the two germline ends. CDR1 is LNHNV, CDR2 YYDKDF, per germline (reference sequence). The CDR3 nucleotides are TGTGCCACCCGCCGGGACACCGGGGAGCTGTTTTTT. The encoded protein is CATRRDTGELFF.

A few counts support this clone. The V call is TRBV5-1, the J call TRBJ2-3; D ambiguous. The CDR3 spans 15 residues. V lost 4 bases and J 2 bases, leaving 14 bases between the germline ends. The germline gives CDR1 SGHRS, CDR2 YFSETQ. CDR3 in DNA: TGCGCCAGCAGCCTGGCAGTCCCTTCCACAGATACGCAGTATTTT. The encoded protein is CASSLAVPSTDTQYF.

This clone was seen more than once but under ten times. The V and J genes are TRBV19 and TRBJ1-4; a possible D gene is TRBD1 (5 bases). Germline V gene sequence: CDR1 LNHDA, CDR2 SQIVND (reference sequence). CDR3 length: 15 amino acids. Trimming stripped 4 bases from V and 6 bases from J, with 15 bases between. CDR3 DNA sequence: TGTGCCAGTAGTACGGGACCCCGGCCCGATGAAAAACTGTTTTTT. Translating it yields CASSTGPRPDEKLFF.

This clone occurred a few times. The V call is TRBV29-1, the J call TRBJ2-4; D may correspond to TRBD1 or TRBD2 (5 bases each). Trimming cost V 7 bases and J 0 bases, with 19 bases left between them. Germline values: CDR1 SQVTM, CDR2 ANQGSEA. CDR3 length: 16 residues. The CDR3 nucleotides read TGCAGCGCCCCCGCGGACCAGGGAGTAGCCAAAAACATTCAGTACTTC. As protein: CSAPADQGVAKNIQYF.